This T cell receptor (beta chain) comes out of a study of blood T cell repertoires in COVID-19. Sequencing used immunoSEQ multiplex PCR; TCRdb keeps in-frame clones, though not all of them. The sample includes over 100,000 clones, about 90% of them seen just once. Trimming took off 0 bases at V and 0 bases at J, with 14 bases between the two ends. Germline V gene sequence: CDR1 GTSNPN, CDR2 SVGIG (reference sequence). CDR3 length equals 16 residues. Sequenced input: peripheral blood. The chain is built from TRBV30 and TRBJ1-1, with D maybe TRBD1 (6 bases). The TCR was taken from a man in his fifties or sixties with acute or convalescent COVID-19. CDR3 DNA sequence: TGTGCCTGGAGTGTAAGGGGGAGAAGGGTGAACACTGAAGCTTTCTTT. Translation gives CAWSVRGRRVNTEAFF.